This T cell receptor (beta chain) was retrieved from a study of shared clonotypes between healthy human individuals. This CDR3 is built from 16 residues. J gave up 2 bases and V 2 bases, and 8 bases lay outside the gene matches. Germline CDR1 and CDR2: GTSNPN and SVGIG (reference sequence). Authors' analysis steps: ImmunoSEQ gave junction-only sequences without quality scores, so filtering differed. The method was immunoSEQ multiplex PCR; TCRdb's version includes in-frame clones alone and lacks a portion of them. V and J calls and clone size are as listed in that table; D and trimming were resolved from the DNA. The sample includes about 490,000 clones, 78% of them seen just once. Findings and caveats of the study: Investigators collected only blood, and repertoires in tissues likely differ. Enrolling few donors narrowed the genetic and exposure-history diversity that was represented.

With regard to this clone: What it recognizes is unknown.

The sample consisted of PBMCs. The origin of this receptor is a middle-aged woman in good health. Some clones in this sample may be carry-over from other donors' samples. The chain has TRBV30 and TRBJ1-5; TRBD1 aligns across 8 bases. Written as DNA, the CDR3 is TGTGCCTGGAGTATTTCCTCGGGACAGGGCAATCAGCCCCAGCATTTT. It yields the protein CAWSISSGQGNQPQHF.